This is a list of T cell receptor beta chains from one sample in a study of blood T cell repertoires in COVID-19. The assay was immunoSEQ multiplex PCR, and TCRdb's table has in-frame clones only and misses some. The table shows roughly 91,000 clones, with approximately 82% occurring only once. Sequenced sample: peripheral blood. Receptors originate from a woman older than 75 with acute or convalescent COVID-19. The CDR3 runs from the conserved cysteine through the conserved F or W. D genes are given only for firm matches. Some rows have no size entry. The others give once, few or many, or a class for an expanded clone.

>12|TRBV28|-|TRBJ2-7|-
TGTGCCAGCAGTACCCCAACCAGCGAGCAGTACTTC
CASSTPTSEQYF
>13|TRBV5-6|-|TRBJ2-1|-
TGTGCCAGCAGCTTTTGGAGTGGGGCGGAGCAGTTCTTC
CASSFWSGAEQFF
>15|TRBV7-2|-|TRBJ1-1|-
TGTGCCAGCAGCCCTAAACTTGGACAGAACACTGAAGCTTTCTTT
CASSPKLGQNTEAFF
>16|TRBV9|-|TRBJ2-6|-
TGTGCCAGCAGCGTAGGACAGGTCTCTGGGGCCAACGTCCTGACTTTC
CASSVGQVSGANVLTF
>13|TRBV11-2|TRBD1|TRBJ2-5|few
TGTGCCAGCAGCTTGGGACAGCAAGAGACCCAGTACTTC
CASSLGQQETQYF
>16|TRBV20-1|TRBD2|TRBJ2-1|-
TGCAGTGCTAGTGTCCCTAGCGGGAGCACCCACAATGAGCAGTTCTTC
CSASVPSGSTHNEQFF
>16|TRBV5-1|TRBD2|TRBJ2-3|-
TGCGCCAGCAGCACGGGACTAGCAAGGTTTACAGATACGCAGTATTTT
CASSTGLARFTDTQYF
>12|TRBV18|TRBD1|TRBJ2-7|once
TGTGCCAGCTCTACTACAGGGGCCGAGCAGTACTTC
CASSTTGAEQYF
>11|TRBV20-1|-|TRBJ2-5|-
TGCAGTGCTAGCCGGGAAGAGACTCAGTACTTC
CSASREETQYF
>15|TRBV19|TRBD1|TRBJ1-1|-
TGTGCCAGTAGTATCGGACAGGGGGCCTACACTGAAGCTTTCTTT
CASSIGQGAYTEAFF
>16|TRBV7-2|TRBD2|TRBJ2-1|-
TGTGCCAGCAGCTTATTTCCTAGCGGGAGTGGAAATGAGCAGTTCTTC
CASSLFPSGSGNEQFF
>16|TRBV3-1/TRBV3-2|TRBD1|TRBJ1-3|-
TGTGCCAGCAGCCCCCGACAGGGGCTTACTGGAAACACCATATATTTT
CASSPRQGLTGNTIYF
>14|TRBV27|-|TRBJ2-5|once
TGTGCCAGCAGTGTAGTTGGTTTCGCAGAGACCCAGTACTTC
CASSVVGFAETQYF
>16|TRBV7-9|-|TRBJ2-1|few
TGTGCCAGCAGCGACTTTAGCGGATTCTCCTACAATGAGCAGTTCTTC
CASSDFSGFSYNEQFF
>16|TRBV13|TRBD2|TRBJ2-4|-
TGTGCCAGCAGCGCCGCTGCGGGGGTAGCCAAAAACATTCAGTACTTC
CASSAAAGVAKNIQYF
>12|TRBV29-1|-|TRBJ2-7|once
TGCAGCGTTAGGGACTTTAGCTACGAGCAGTACTTC
CSVRDFSYEQYF
>12|TRBV12-3/TRBV12-4|-|TRBJ1-2|-
TGTGCCAGCAGTCGACAGAAAGATGGCTACACCTTC
CASSRQKDGYTF
>13|TRBV7-2|-|TRBJ2-7|-
TGTGCCAGCGGAACCACTAGCTCCTACGAGCAGTACTTC
CASGTTSSYEQYF